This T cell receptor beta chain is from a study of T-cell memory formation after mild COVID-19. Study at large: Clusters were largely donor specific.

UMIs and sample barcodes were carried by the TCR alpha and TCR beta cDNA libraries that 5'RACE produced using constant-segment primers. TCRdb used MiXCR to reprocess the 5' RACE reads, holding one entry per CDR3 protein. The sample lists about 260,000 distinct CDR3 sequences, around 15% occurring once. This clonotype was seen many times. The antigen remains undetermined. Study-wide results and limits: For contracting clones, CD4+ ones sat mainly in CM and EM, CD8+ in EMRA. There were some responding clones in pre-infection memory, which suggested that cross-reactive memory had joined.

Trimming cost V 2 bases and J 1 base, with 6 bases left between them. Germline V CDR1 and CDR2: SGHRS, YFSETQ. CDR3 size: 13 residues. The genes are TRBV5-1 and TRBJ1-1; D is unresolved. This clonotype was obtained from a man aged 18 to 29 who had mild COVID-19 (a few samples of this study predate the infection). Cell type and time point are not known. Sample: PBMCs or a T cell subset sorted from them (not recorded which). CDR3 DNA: TGCGCCAGCAGCTTCGAAGAGAACACTGAAGCTTTCTTT. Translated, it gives CASSFEENTEAFF.